This TCR beta chain was sequenced in a study of blood T cell repertoires in COVID-19. Study background: Acute and convalescent COVID-19 specimens originated in the United States, Italy and Spain. PBMCs, B-cell-depleted T cells, or T cells provided the cDNA or gDNA that made up the material.

This CDR3 spans 15 amino acids. The germline V gene encodes CDR1 SGDLS and CDR2 YYNGEE. V lost 2 bases to trimming and J lost 4 bases, with 15 bases between them. In the study's own analysis: Scientists estimated how many nucleated cells there were by amplifying reference gene primers. Sequenced by immunoSEQ multiplex PCR; TCRdb stores in-frame clones only, minus some. V and J calls and clone size are those listed in that table; D and trimming were worked out from the DNA. The sample carries 300,000 to 350,000 clones, roughly 86% recorded once. Two negative PCRs, clearance, or symptom resolution characterized the recovered Cohort 3 donors.

This TCR derives from a woman in her thirties who had recovered from COVID-19. The chain couples TRBV9 to TRBJ1-1; a weak D match, TRBD1 (5 bases). Sequencing was performed on PBMCs or T cells enriched from blood (not recorded which). CDR3 sequence (DNA): TGTGCCAGCAGCGTGGGCAGGGCGGGATCCACTGAAGCTTTCTTT. Its protein is CASSVGRAGSTEAFF.